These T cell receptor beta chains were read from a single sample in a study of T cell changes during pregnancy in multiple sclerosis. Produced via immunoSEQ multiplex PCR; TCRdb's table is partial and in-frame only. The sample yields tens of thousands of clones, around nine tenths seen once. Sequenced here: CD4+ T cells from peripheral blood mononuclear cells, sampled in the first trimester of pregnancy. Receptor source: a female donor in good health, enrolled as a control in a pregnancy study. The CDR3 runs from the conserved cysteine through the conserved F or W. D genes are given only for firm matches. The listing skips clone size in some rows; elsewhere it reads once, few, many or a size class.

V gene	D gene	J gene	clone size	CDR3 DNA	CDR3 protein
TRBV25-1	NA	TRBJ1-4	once	TGTGCCAGCAGTGATTACAGGGCAGGGGATGAAAAACTGTTTTTT	CASSDYRAGDEKLFF
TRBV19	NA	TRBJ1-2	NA	TGTGCCAGTACCCCACAGAGGGGGTTCACTAACTATGGCTACACCTTC	CASTPQRGFTNYGYTF
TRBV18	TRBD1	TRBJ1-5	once	TGTGCCAGCTCACCAGGGGGAGGACAGGGCAACAATCAGCCCCAGCATTTT	CASSPGGGQGNNQPQHF
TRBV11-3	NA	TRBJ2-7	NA	TGTGCCAGCAGCTCCCGGAGGGTAGGCGAGCAGTACTTC	CASSSRRVGEQYF
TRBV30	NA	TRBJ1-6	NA	TGTGCCTGGAGTGTCGGCAGGGATTCACCCCTCCACTTT	CAWSVGRDSPLHF
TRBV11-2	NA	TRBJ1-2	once	TGTGCCAGCAGCACCGGGACATTTGAGTCCTACTATGGCTACACCTTC	CASSTGTFESYYGYTF
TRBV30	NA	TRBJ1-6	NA	TGTGCCTGGAGACTGATTCGGGCACCCCTCCACTTT	CAWRLIRAPLHF
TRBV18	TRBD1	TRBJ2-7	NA	TGTGCCAGCTCACCGGGACAGGGGTTACACGAGCAGTACTTC	CASSPGQGLHEQYF
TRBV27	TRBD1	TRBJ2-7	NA	TGTGCCAGCAGTCCGTGGACAGGTGTCTCCTACGAGCAGTACTTC	CASSPWTGVSYEQYF
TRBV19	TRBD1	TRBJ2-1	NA	TGTGCCAGTCACTCGGGACAGGGAGGCCTCGGTGAGCAGTTCTTC	CASHSGQGGLGEQFF
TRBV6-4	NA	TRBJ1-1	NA	TGTGCCAGCAGTGTGGGACGGGAGACTGAAGCTTTCTTT	CASSVGRETEAFF
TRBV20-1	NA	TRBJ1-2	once	TGCAGTGCGCGGAGCTATGGCTACACCTTC	CSARSYGYTF
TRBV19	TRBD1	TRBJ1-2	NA	TGTGCCAGTAGTATAGCACAGGGGGACTATGGCTACACCTTC	CASSIAQGDYGYTF
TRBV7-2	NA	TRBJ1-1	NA	TGTGCCAGCAACTCGGCGGGCCCGATGAACACTGAAGCTTTCTTT	CASNSAGPMNTEAFF
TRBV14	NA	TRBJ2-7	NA	TGTGCCAGCAGCCAAGATCTTCTCGAGCAGTACTTC	CASSQDLLEQYF
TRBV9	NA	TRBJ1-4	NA	TGTGCCAGCAGCGTAGCTCTATCCTCGGGGAGCGAAAAACTGTTTTTT	CASSVALSSGSEKLFF
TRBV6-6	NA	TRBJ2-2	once	TGTGCCAGCAGTTACTCGAAACTCTACACCGGGGAGCTGTTTTTT	CASSYSKLYTGELFF
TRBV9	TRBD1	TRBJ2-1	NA	TGTGCCAGCAGCGTAGGGGCAGAGGGGACAGCTTACAATGAGCAGTTCTTC	CASSVGAEGTAYNEQFF
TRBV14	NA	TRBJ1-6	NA	TGTGCCAGCAGCCCTGGGCTCTACTATAATTCACCCCTCCACTTT	CASSPGLYYNSPLHF
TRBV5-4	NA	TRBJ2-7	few	TGTGCCAGCAGCCTGGACAGTATGCAGTACTTC	CASSLDSMQYF
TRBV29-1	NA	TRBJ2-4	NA	TGCAGCGTTGAAGTTACAGGAAACATTCAGTACTTC	CSVEVTGNIQYF
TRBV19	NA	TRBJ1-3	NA	TGTGCCAGTAGTATCGAACAGTTCCATTCTGGAAACACCATATATTTT	CASSIEQFHSGNTIYF
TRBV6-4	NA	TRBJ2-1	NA	TGTGCCAGCAGTGACTCGGGGCAGGGGCCTCACAATGAGCAGTTCTTC	CASSDSGQGPHNEQFF
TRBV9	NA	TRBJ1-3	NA	TGTGCCAGTACAGCTGGAAACACCATATATTTT	CASTAGNTIYF
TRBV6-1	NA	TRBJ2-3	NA	TGTGCCAGCAGTGAAGGTGTGGCTTCAGGTACGCAGTATTTT	CASSEGVASGTQYF
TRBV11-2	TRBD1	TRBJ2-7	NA	TGTGCCAGCAGCAGGGACAGGGGGGACGAGCAGTACTTC	CASSRDRGDEQYF
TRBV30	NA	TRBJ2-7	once	TGTGCCTGGAGTGTTGGGCATACCTACGAGCAGTACTTC	CAWSVGHTYEQYF
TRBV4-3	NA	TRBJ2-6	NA	TGCGCCAGCAGCCAAGATCGGGACACCTCTGGGGCCAACGTCCTGACTTTC	CASSQDRDTSGANVLTF
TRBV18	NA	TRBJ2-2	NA	TGTGCCAGCTCACCTTACTTCTCGGGGGACCCGAACACCGGGGAGCTGTTTTTT	CASSPYFSGDPNTGELFF
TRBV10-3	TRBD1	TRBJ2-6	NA	TGTGCCATCAGTAAACGGGACAGGGAACCAACTGGGGCCAACGTCCTGACTTTC	CAISKRDREPTGANVLTF
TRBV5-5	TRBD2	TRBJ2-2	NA	TGTGCCAGCAGCTTCCCGGGACTACCGGGCTCGAACACCGGGGAGCTGTTTTTT	CASSFPGLPGSNTGELFF
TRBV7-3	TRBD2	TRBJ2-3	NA	TGTGCCAGCAGCATTAGCGGGGGGGGCGAGGATACGCAGTATTTT	CASSISGGGEDTQYF
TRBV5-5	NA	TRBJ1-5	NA	TGTGCCAGCAGCGAGCGTCCCTGGACAGATAGCAATCAGCCCCAGCATTTT	CASSERPWTDSNQPQHF
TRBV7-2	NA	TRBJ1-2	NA	TGTGCCAGCAGCTTAGACAATAACTATGGCTACACCTTC	CASSLDNNYGYTF
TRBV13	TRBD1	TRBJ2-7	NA	TGTGCCAGCAGCTTAGGCGGGCGTGTGACAGGGATCGACGAGCAGTACTTC	CASSLGGRVTGIDEQYF
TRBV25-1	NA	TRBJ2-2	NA	TGTGCCAGCAGTGATACGGGGTCGAACACCGGGGAGCTGTTTTTT	CASSDTGSNTGELFF
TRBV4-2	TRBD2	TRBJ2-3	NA	TGTGCCAGCAGCCAATTAGCGGGGGGGCCGGACACAGATACGCAGTATTTT	CASSQLAGGPDTDTQYF
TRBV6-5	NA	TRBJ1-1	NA	TGTGCCAGCAGTTACTCGAGAGCGGGCACTGAAGCTTTCTTT	CASSYSRAGTEAFF
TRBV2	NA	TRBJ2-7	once	TGTGCCAGCAGCGGGATTGGGGACTACGAGCAGTACTTC	CASSGIGDYEQYF
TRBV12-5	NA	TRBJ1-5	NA	TGTGCTAGTGGTTTGGTAATTTATGGGGGAGGGGAACAGCCCCAGCATTTT	CASGLVIYGGGEQPQHF
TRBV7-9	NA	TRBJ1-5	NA	TGTGCCAGCAGGCGGGACCGGGGTCAGCCCCAGCATTTT	CASRRDRGQPQHF
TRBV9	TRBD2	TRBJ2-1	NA	TGTGCCAGCAGCCCCGGCGGGAGCGGTGAGCAGTTCTTC	CASSPGGSGEQFF
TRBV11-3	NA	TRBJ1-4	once	TGTGCCAGCAGCGTCGGACAGCAAGGTGTCGAAAAACTGTTTTTT	CASSVGQQGVEKLFF
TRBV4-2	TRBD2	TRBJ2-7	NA	TGTGCCAGCAGCCAAGGATGGGAGGGCCCGCACTACGAGCAGTACTTC	CASSQGWEGPHYEQYF
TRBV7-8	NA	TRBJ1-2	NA	TGTGCCAGCAGCCCTAGCGGGGATGGCTACACCTTC	CASSPSGDGYTF
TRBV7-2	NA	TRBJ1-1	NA	TGTGCCAGCAGCTTAGGGGCAGGGCTTGTCACTGAAGCTTTCTTT	CASSLGAGLVTEAFF